The 8 T cell receptor beta chains presented below share a single source sample, sequenced in a study of cytomegalovirus exposure and HLA in healthy donors. Amplification used 60 Vbeta primers and 13 Jbeta primers. Profiled with immunoSEQ multiplex PCR; TCRdb holds only in-frame clones, not every one. This sample has 90,000 to 140,000 clones, with 70% to 80% found just once. Material: PBMCs. Every receptor here comes from a middle-aged man in good health and CMV-seronegative.

The gene calls are TRBV19 and TRBJ1-1; 9 bases map to TRBD1. This CDR3 is built from 15 residues. V lost 5 bases, J lost 2 bases, and 6 bases stayed unmatched. Germline lookup yields CDR1 LNHDA and CDR2 SQIVND (reference sequence). This chain's CDR3 is CASSPRTGVNTEAFF. CDR3 DNA sequence: TGTGCCAGTAGTCCACGGACAGGGGTAAACACTGAAGCTTTCTTT.

V usage is TRBV11-1 and J usage is TRBJ2-7, with TRBD2 identical over 11 bases. The V and J ends lost 4 bases and 4 bases, in that order; junction bases with no gene match: 6. Looked up from germline, CDR1 is SGHAT and CDR2 is FQDESV (reference sequence). The CDR3 runs 15 residues. In nucleotides, the CDR3 is TGTGCCAGCAGCTATAGCGGGGGGGCTCTGTACGAGCAGTACTTC. Protein: CASSYSGGALYEQYF.

This rearrangement joins TRBV6-6 to TRBJ1-5; D is undetermined. CDR3 length: 13 amino acids. Germline V gives CDR1 MNHNY, CDR2 SVGAGI (reference sequence). Trimming left V 4 bases short and J 7 bases short, with 11 bases between. CDR3 residues: CASSSQAGQPQHF. DNA of the CDR3: TGTGCCAGCAGTTCCCAGGCGGGGCAGCCCCAGCATTTT.

The CDR3 sequence is CASSEAGLATDTQYF. The CDR3 region has the DNA TGTGCCAGCAGTGAAGCGGGACTAGCCACAGATACGCAGTATTTT. The V gene is TRBV6-4, the J gene TRBJ2-3; 9 nucleotides align to TRBD2. Trimming removed 3 bases from V and 2 bases from J; junction bases left unmatched: 3. The germline gives CDR1 MRHNA, CDR2 SNTAGT. This CDR3 spans 15 amino acids.

This chain links TRBV4-1 with TRBJ2-3, with TRBD2 matching 8 bases. Germline loops: CDR1 MGHRA, CDR2 YSYEKL. CDR3 length equals 16 residues. Trimming took 6 bases from V and 4 from J; bases not matched to a gene: 12. CDR3 bases: TGCGCCAGCAGTCATAACACGGGACTAGAAGCAGATACGCAGTATTTT. Amino acid sequence: CASSHNTGLEADTQYF.

This chain connects TRBV18 to TRBJ2-7; TRBD2 is a possible D gene (5 bases). Germline loops: CDR1 KGHSH, CDR2 LQKENI. V lost 6 bases and J lost 3, with 15 bases in between. The CDR3 sequence is 14 residues long. This CDR3 is CASSAGGPLYEQYF. In nucleotides, the CDR3 is TGTGCCAGCTCGGCGGGCGGCCCGCTCTACGAGCAGTACTTC.

The rearrangement links TRBV7-9 to TRBJ2-5, with D maybe TRBD1 (5 bases). This CDR3 region has 12 residues. V lost 7 bases to trimming and J lost 4 bases, with 10 bases between them. CDR1 and CDR2 (germline): SEHNR, FQNEAQ (reference sequence). The CDR3 DNA sequence: TGTGCCAGCAACGACCAGGGAGAGACCCAGTACTTC. This translates into CASNDQGETQYF. Based on the CDR3 plus reference TRBV7-9 and TRBJ2-5, the full variable domain is DTGVSQNPRHKITKRGQNVTFRCDPISEHNRLYWYRQTLGQGPEFLTYFQNEAQLEKSRLLSDRFSAERPKGSFSTLEIQRTEQGDSAMYLCASNDQGETQYFGPGTRLLVL.

The chain joins TRBV14 to TRBJ2-1, with TRBD2 matching over 9 bases. Trimming removed 1 base from V and 2 bases from J; junction bases left unmatched: 0. The CDR3 spans 15 residues. Looked up from germline, CDR1 is SGHDN and CDR2 is FVKESK. The CDR3 DNA follows: TGTGCCAGCAGCCAAGGGACTAGCGCCTACAATGAGCAGTTCTTC. Translation gives CASSQGTSAYNEQFF.